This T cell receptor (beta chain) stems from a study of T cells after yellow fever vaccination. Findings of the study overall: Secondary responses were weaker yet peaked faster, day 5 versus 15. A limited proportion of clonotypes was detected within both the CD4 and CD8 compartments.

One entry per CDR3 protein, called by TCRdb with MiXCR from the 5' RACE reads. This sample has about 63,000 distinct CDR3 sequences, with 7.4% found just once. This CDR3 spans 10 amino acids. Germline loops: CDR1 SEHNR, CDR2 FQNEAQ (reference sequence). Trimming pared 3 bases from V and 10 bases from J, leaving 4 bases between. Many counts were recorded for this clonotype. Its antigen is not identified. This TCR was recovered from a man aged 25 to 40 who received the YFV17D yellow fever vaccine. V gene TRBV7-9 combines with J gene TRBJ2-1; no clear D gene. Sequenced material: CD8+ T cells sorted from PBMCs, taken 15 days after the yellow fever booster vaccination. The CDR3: CASSLGEQFF. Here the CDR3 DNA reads TGTGCCAGCAGCTTGGGGGAGCAGTTCTTC.